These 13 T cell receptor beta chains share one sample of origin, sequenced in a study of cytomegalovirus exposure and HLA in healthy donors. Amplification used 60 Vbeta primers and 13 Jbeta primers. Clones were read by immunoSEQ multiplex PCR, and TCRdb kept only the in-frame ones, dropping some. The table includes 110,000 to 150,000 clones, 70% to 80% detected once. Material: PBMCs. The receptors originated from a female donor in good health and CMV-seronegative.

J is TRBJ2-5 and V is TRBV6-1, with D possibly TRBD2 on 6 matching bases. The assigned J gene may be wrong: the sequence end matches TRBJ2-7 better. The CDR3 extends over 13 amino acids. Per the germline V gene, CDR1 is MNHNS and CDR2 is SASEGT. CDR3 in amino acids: CASSVRRDYEQYF. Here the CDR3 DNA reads TGTGCCAGCAGTGTTAGGAGGGACTACGAGCAGTACTTC.

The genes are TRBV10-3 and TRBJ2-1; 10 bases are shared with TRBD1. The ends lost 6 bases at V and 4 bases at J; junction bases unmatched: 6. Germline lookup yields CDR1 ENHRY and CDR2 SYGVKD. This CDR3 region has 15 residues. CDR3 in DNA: TGTGCCATCAGATCGGGACAGGGGATTTACAATGAGCAGTTCTTC. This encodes CAIRSGQGIYNEQFF.

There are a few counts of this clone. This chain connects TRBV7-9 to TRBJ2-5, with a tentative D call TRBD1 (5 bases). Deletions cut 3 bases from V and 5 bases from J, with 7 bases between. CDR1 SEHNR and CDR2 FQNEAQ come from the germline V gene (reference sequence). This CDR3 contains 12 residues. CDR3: CASSFGAETQYF. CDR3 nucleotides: TGTGCCAGCAGCTTTGGGGCGGAGACCCAGTACTTC.

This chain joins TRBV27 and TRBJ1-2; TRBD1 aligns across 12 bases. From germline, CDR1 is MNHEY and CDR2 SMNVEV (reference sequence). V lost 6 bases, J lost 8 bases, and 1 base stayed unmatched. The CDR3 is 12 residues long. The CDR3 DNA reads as TGTGCCAGCAGGGGGACAGGGGGCGGCTACACCTTC. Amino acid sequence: CASRGTGGGYTF.

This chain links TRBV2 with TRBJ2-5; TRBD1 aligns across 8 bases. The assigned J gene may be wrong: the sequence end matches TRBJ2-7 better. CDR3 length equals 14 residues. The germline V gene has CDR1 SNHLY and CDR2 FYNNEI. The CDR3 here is CASSERQGANEQYF. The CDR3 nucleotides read TGTGCCAGCAGTGAACGGCAGGGGGCGAACGAGCAGTACTTC.

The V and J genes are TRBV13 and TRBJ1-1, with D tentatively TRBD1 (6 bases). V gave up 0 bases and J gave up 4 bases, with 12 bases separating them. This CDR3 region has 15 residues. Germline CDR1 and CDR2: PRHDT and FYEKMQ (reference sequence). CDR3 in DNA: TGTGCCAGCAGCTTAGGGGTCGGCAGGGGCACTGAAGCTTTCTTT. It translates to CASSLGVGRGTEAFF.

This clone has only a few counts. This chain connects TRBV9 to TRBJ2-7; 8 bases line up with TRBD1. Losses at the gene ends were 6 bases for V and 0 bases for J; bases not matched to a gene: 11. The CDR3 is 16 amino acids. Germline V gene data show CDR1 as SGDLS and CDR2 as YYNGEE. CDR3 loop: CASTAGGGTGSYEQYF. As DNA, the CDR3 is TGTGCCAGCACCGCCGGAGGGGGGACAGGCTCCTACGAGCAGTACTTC.

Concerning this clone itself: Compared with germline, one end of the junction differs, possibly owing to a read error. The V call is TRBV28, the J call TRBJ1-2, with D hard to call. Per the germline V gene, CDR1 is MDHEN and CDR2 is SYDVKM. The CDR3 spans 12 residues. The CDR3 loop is CASSYSDYGYPF. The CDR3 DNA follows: TGTGCCAGCAGTTACTCCGACTATGGCTACCCCTTC.

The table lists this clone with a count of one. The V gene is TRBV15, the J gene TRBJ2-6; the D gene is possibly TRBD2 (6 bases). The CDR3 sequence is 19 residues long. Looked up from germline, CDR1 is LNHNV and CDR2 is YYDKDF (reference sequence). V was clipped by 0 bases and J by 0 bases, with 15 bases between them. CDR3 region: CATSRDLGGRGSGANVLTF. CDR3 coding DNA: TGTGCCACCAGCAGAGATCTTGGAGGGCGGGGCTCTGGGGCCAACGTCCTGACTTTC.

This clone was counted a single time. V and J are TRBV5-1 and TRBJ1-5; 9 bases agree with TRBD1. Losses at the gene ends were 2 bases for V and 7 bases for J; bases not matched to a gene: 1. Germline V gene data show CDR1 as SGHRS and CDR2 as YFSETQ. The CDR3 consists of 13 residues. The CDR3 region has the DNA TGCGCCAGCAGCTTACAGGGGGCACAGCCCCAGCATTTT. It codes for CASSLQGAQPQHF.

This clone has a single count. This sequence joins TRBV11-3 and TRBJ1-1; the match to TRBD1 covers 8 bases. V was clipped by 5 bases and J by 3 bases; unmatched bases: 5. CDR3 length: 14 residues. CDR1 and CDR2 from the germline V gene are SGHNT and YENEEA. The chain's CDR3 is CASSTTGEDTEAFF. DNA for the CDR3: TGTGCCAGCAGCACGACAGGGGAGGACACTGAAGCTTTCTTT.

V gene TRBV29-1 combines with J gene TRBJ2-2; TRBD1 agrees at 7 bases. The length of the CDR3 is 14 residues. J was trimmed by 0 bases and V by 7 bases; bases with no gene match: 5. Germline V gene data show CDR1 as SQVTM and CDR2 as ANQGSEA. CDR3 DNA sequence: TGCAGCGCAGGGGGAAGTACGAACACCGGGGAGCTGTTTTTT. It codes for CSAGGSTNTGELFF.

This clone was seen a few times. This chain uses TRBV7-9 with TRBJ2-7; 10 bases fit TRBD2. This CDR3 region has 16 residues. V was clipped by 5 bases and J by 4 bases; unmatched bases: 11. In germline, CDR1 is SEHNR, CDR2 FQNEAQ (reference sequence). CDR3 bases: TGTGCCAGCAGCACGGATACTAGCGGGATACTTTACGAGCAGTACTTC. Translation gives CASSTDTSGILYEQYF.